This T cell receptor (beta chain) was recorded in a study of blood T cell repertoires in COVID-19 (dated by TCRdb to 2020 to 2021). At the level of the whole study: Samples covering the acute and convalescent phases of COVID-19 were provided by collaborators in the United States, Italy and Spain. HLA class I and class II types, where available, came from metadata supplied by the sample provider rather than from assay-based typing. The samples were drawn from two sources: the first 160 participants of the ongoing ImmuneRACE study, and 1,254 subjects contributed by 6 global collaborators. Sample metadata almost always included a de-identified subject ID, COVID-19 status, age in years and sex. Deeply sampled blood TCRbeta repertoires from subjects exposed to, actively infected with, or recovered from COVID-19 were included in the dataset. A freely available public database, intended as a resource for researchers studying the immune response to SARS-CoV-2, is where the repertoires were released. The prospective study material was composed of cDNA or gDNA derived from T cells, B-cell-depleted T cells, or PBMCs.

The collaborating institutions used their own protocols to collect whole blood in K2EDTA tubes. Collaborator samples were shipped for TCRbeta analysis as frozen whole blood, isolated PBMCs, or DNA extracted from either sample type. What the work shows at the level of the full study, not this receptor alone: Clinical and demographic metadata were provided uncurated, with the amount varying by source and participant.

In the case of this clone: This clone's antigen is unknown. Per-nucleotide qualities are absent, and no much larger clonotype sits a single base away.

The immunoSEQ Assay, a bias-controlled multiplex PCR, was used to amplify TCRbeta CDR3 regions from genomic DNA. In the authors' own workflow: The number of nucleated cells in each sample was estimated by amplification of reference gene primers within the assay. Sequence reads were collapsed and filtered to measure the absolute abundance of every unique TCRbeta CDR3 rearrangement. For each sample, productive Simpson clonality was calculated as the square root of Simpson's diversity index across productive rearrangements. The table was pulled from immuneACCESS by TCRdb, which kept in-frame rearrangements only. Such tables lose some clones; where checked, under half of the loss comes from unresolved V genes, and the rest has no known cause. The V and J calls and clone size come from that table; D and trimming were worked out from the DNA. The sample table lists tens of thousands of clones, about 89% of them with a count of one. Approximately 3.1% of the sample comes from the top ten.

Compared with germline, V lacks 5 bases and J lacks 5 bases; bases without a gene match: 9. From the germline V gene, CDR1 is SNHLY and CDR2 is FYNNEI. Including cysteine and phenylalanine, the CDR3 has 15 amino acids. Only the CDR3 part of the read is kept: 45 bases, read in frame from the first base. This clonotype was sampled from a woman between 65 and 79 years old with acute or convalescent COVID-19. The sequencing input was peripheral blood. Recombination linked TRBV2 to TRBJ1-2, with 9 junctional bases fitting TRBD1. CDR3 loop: CASSPQRGTGYGYTF. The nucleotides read TGTGCCAGCAGTCCCCAAAGGGGGACAGGGTATGGCTACACCTTC. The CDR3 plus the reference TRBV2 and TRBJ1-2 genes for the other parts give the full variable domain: EPEVTQTPSHQVTQMGQEVILRCVPISNHLYFYWYRQILGQKVEFLVSFYNNEISEKSEIFDDQFSVERPDGSNFTLKIRSTKLEDSAMYFCASSPQRGTGYGYTFGSGTRLTVV.